Each of the 20 T cell receptor beta chains below was sequenced from the same sample in a study of T cell responses to AZD1222 COVID-19 vaccine. Profiling relied on immunoSEQ multiplex PCR, and the TCRdb table lists in-frame clones only, not all of them. The sample contains approximately 100,000 clones, more than 85% of which appear only once. This material consisted of peripheral blood, taken on day 0 of AZD1222 vaccination. These receptors were obtained from an adult in good health.

The rearrangement uses TRBV28 and TRBJ1-2, with D unclear. CDR1 is MDHEN, CDR2 SYDVKM, per germline. CDR3 length equals 11 residues. Between the trimmed V and J ends, which lost 4 bases and 2 bases, there was a span of 2 bases. This chain's CDR3 is CASSSNYGYTF. The CDR3 nucleotides are TGTGCCAGCAGTTCCAACTATGGCTACACCTTC.

V usage is TRBV5-1 and J usage is TRBJ1-1; D gene uncertain. V was pared by 2 bases and J by 3 bases, with 5 bases between. There are 12 residues in the CDR3. Germline V CDR1 and CDR2: SGHRS, YFSETQ. CDR3 sequence (DNA): TGCGCCAGCAGCTTTGGGGACACTGAAGCTTTCTTT. Translated, it gives CASSFGDTEAFF.

This clone was observed a few times. This chain connects TRBV28 to TRBJ1-2, with 9 bases aligning to TRBD1. There are 13 residues in the CDR3. Per the germline V gene, CDR1 is MDHEN and CDR2 is SYDVKM. After removal of 10 bases from V and 4 bases from J, the junction contained 7 bases not matched to a gene. CDR3: CANRDRVTYGYTF. As DNA, the CDR3 is TGTGCCAACCGGGACAGGGTGACCTATGGCTACACCTTC.

The chain joins TRBV30 to TRBJ1-2; 9 bases match TRBD1. V was pared by 4 bases and J by 8 bases, with 2 bases of the junction left unmatched. Germline V CDR1 and CDR2: GTSNPN, SVGIG (reference sequence). The CDR3 length is 11 residues. CDR3 sequence reads: CAWTTGGGYTF. DNA of the CDR3: TGTGCCTGGACGACAGGGGGAGGCTACACCTTC.

The chain is built from TRBV7-9 and TRBJ1-4, with TRBD1 matching over 7 bases. With V trimmed by 5 bases and J by 8 bases, 11 bases remained unmatched. Germline assignment: CDR1 SEHNR and CDR2 FQNEAQ (reference sequence). The CDR3 is 15 residues long. The CDR3 nucleotides read TGTGCCAGCAGCGTATATTCGGGGACAGCGGAAAAACTGTTTTTT. Translated: CASSVYSGTAEKLFF.

This clone is a singleton in its sample. V is TRBV6-5 and J is TRBJ2-7, with D perhaps TRBD1 (5 bases). Per germline, CDR1 MNHEY and CDR2 SVGAGI. This CDR3 has 15 amino acids. V was trimmed by 0 bases and J by 0 bases, leaving 9 bases between them. This CDR3 is CASSYSKTGSYEQYF. CDR3 nucleotide sequence: TGTGCCAGCAGTTACTCTAAAACAGGCTCCTACGAGCAGTACTTC.

V gene TRBV28 combines with J gene TRBJ1-2; TRBD1 matches 7 bases. Trimming at V came to 5 bases and at J to 8 bases, leaving 8 bases not matched to a gene. In germline, CDR1 is MDHEN, CDR2 SYDVKM. CDR3 size: 13 residues. The CDR3 reads CASSEHRGDGYTF. DNA of the CDR3: TGTGCCAGCAGTGAACACAGGGGTGACGGCTACACCTTC.

This chain links TRBV5-1 with TRBJ1-3, with a tentative D call TRBD1 (5 bases). Trimming cost V 2 bases and J 2 bases, with 14 bases left between them. The CDR3 totals 16 residues. CDR1 is SGHRS, CDR2 YFSETQ, per germline. CDR3 residues: CASSFGGTEPGNTIYF. CDR3 nucleotide sequence: TGCGCCAGCAGCTTTGGGGGGACCGAACCTGGAAACACCATATATTTT.

The rearrangement links TRBV5-1 to TRBJ2-2; D might be TRBD2 (6 bases). Germline V gives CDR1 SGHRS, CDR2 YFSETQ. The CDR3 is 16 residues long. The V gene lost 4 bases and the J gene lost 3 bases, with 16 bases spanning the gap. The CDR3, as DNA: TGCGCCAGCAGCGCCACCTACGGGAGCGACACCGGGGAGCTGTTTTTT. Translated: CASSATYGSDTGELFF. Combining the CDR3 with reference TRBV5-1 and TRBJ2-2 gives the whole variable domain KAGVTQTPRYLIKTRGQQVTLSCSPISGHRSVSWYQQTPGQGLQFLFEYFSETQRNKGNFPGRFSGRQFSNSRSEMNVSTLELGDSALYLCASSATYGSDTGELFFGEGSRLTVL.

On this clone: This could be a read error, since a much larger clone is one nucleotide away. The identical CDR3 is also encoded by other nucleotide sequences in the sample. This chain uses TRBV2 with TRBJ2-3; 7 bases are shared with TRBD2. Germline trimming cut 5 bases from V and 2 bases from J; bases unmatched to any gene: 1. CDR1 is SNHLY, CDR2 FYNNEI, per germline. This CDR3 has 13 amino acids. This CDR3 is CASSRDYTDTQYF. For the CDR3, the DNA is TGTGCCAGCAGTCGGGACTACACAGATACGCAGTATTTT.

The chain uses TRBV5-1 and TRBJ2-1; 14 bases align to TRBD2. J was trimmed by 10 bases and V by 2 bases; bases with no gene match: 8. This CDR3 is 16 amino acids long. Germline lookup yields CDR1 SGHRS and CDR2 YFSETQ. The CDR3, as DNA: TGCGCCAGCAGCTTTACACCGGGACTAGCGGGAGTGGAGCAGTTCTTC. Translation: CASSFTPGLAGVEQFF.

This clone was picked up a small number of times. The V gene is TRBV19, the J gene TRBJ1-2; no clear D. The ends were cut back, 0 bases at V and 1 base at J, with 30 bases in the middle. This CDR3 spans 22 amino acids. Germline CDR1 reads LNHDA; CDR2 reads SQIVND (reference sequence). The CDR3: CASSIEFSGLDLLDNLNYGYTF. The CDR3 region has the DNA TGTGCCAGTAGTATAGAGTTTTCCGGACTCGACCTCCTCGATAACCTTAACTATGGCTACACCTTC.

The chain joins TRBV6-5 to TRBJ1-1, with 11 nucleotides matching TRBD1. The CDR3 totals 13 residues. V lost 5 bases to trimming and J lost 11 bases; unmatched junction nucleotides: 7. Germline V lookup: CDR1 MNHEY, CDR2 SVGAGI. CDR3 sequence (DNA): TGTGCCAGCAGTCGGACAGGGGGCAGGGACGCTTTCTTT. It codes for CASSRTGGRDAFF.

This clone has a handful of counts. V gene TRBV7-2 combines with J gene TRBJ2-3, with 7 bases matching TRBD2. The CDR3 is made up of 17 amino acids. The V gene end was trimmed by 3 bases and the J gene end by 6 bases; junction bases not matched to a gene: 15. The germline V gene encodes CDR1 SGHTA and CDR2 FQGNSA. The CDR3 loop is CASSLGWWEGRLDTQYF. CDR3 nucleotides: TGTGCCAGCAGCTTGGGGTGGTGGGAGGGCCGGTTGGATACGCAGTATTTT.

V is TRBV5-8 and J is TRBJ1-2; 11 bases fit TRBD1. The junction had 5 bases not matched to a gene; V was cut back by 5 bases and J by 8 bases. The CDR3 extends over 13 amino acids. Per germline, CDR1 SGHTS and CDR2 YDEGEE. The DNA of the CDR3 is TGTGCCAGCAGATCGGACAGGGGGCGAGGCTACACCTTC. It is translated as CASRSDRGRGYTF.

The rearrangement joins TRBV3-1 (or the pseudogene TRBV3-2) to TRBJ2-7, with 8 bases aligning to TRBD2. The trim removed 1 base at V and 0 bases at J, leaving 2 bases unmatched. Germline values: CDR1 LGHDT, CDR2 YNNKEL (reference sequence). This CDR3 is 15 amino acids long. CDR3 DNA: TGTGCCAGCAGCCAAGTAAGCGGGAGCTCCTACGAGCAGTACTTC. Its translation: CASSQVSGSSYEQYF.

The rearrangement joins TRBV20-1 to TRBJ2-5; no reliable D call. Germline lookup yields CDR1 DFQATT and CDR2 SNEGSKA (reference sequence). Trimming removed 4 bases at V and 7 bases at J, with 10 bases between. The CDR3 loop spans 11 amino acids. The CDR3 loop reads CSANGLGTQYF. The CDR3 nucleotides read TGCAGTGCTAACGGGCTTGGGACCCAGTACTTC.

V gene TRBV11-2 combines with J gene TRBJ1-4; D ambiguous. V was clipped by 7 bases and J by 0 bases, with 6 bases between them. CDR3 length: 13 residues. Germline CDR1 reads SGHAT; CDR2 reads FQNNGV. In DNA, the CDR3 is TGTGCCAGCACCATAGCAACTAATGAAAAACTGTTTTTT. This sequence encodes CASTIATNEKLFF.

The chain carries TRBV11-2 and TRBJ1-2; a weak D match, TRBD1 (6 bases). The germline V gene encodes CDR1 SGHAT and CDR2 FQNNGV. The CDR3 covers 15 residues. Trimming left V 1 base short and J 5 bases short, with 14 bases between. In nucleotides, the CDR3 is TGTGCCAGCAGCTTAGCGACAGGTGCATTATATGGCTACACCTTC. Protein: CASSLATGALYGYTF.

The chain joins TRBV5-1 to TRBJ1-2, with D maybe TRBD1 (5 bases). Germline assignment: CDR1 SGHRS and CDR2 YFSETQ. Deletions cut 7 bases from V and 3 bases from J, with 22 bases between. The CDR3 covers 16 residues. Here the CDR3 reads CASGSLKGQTYYGYTF. The CDR3 coding sequence is TGCGCCAGCGGCTCCCTCAAGGGGCAGACGTACTATGGCTACACCTTC.